The next 11 T cell receptor beta chains were all read from a single sample in a study of OX40 agonist ivuxolimab in advanced cancers. Method: immunoSEQ multiplex PCR; TCRdb's copy keeps in-frame clones and lacks some. The sample yields about 20,000 clones, 86% seen once. The input for sequencing was CD4+ or CD8+ T cells sorted from blood, taken in a trial of the OX40 agonist ivuxolimab. The receptors derive from an adult with an advanced solid tumor such as melanoma, head and neck, liver or kidney cancer.

V and J are TRBV4-2 and TRBJ2-1; D possibly uses TRBD1 or TRBD2 (5 bases each). The V gene's germline CDR1 is LGHNA and CDR2 YNFKEQ. The length of the CDR3 is 16 residues. V lost 0 bases and J lost 0, with 9 bases in between. The CDR3 coding sequence is TGTGCCAGCAGCCAAGATTACGGGACCTCCTACAATGAGCAGTTCTTC. Residues: CASSQDYGTSYNEQFF.

This clone turned up a few times. For the CDR3, the DNA is TGTGCCTGGAAGGATTCCTACGAGCAGTACTTC. This gives the protein CAWKDSYEQYF. The chain joins TRBV30 to TRBJ2-7; D uncertain. CDR3 size: 11 residues. Germline V lookup: CDR1 GTSNPN, CDR2 SVGIG (reference sequence). V was shortened by 4 bases and J by 1 base, with 5 bases between the two germline ends.

The genes are TRBV6-5 and TRBJ1-1, with TRBD1 as a possible D gene (5 bases). Trimming pared 3 bases from V and 1 base from J, leaving 15 bases between. The CDR3 spans 16 residues. Germline-derived CDR1 and CDR2 are MNHEY and SVGAGI. The CDR3 DNA follows: TGTGCCAGCAGTTATTTATTTTTGGGGGGGAACACTGAAGCTTTCTTT. Translated: CASSYLFLGGNTEAFF.

This clone appeared a few times. This chain joins TRBV10-3 and TRBJ1-1; D remains ambiguous. This CDR3 is built from 11 residues. V lost 8 bases to trimming and J lost 1 base, with 5 bases between them. Germline values: CDR1 ENHRY, CDR2 SYGVKD. DNA for the CDR3: TGTGCCATCTCAGGGAACACTGAAGCTTTCTTT. Translating it yields CAISGNTEAFF.

This clone was recorded a few times. The chain uses TRBV4-1 and TRBJ2-3, with D uncertain. The CDR3 consists of 16 residues. CDR1 MGHRA and CDR2 YSYEKL come from the germline V gene. Trimming took off 4 bases at V and 4 bases at J, with 18 bases between the two ends. CDR3 DNA sequence: TGCGCCAGCAGCCTAGCATTCCTTAAGCCGGCAGATACGCAGTATTTT. This sequence encodes CASSLAFLKPADTQYF.

This clone was observed a handful of times. The chain recombines TRBV4-3 with TRBJ2-1, with a possible D match to TRBD2 (6 bases). Per germline, CDR1 LGHNA and CDR2 YSLEER. CDR3 length: 16 amino acids. V was clipped by 5 bases and J by 2 bases, with 16 bases between them. The CDR3 sequence is CASSSWAGRTYNEQFF. In nucleotides, the CDR3 is TGCGCCAGCAGCTCATGGGCAGGGAGGACCTACAATGAGCAGTTCTTC.

This rearrangement joins TRBV5-8 to TRBJ2-2; a possible D gene is TRBD2 (6 bases). Between the trimmed V and J ends, which lost 5 bases and 2 bases, there was a span of 16 bases. Germline V CDR1 and CDR2: SGHTS, YDEGEE. This CDR3 is built from 16 residues. CDR3 sequence: CASRYSGTLNTGELFF. The CDR3 bases are TGTGCCAGCAGATACTCCGGGACTCTTAACACCGGGGAGCTGTTTTTT.

Here the CDR3 reads CASSDGQAHDYTF. In nucleotides, the CDR3 is TGTGCCAGCTCAGACGGACAAGCCCATGACTACACCTTC. The rearrangement uses TRBV18 and TRBJ1-2, with D possibly TRBD1 on 5 matching bases. In germline, CDR1 is KGHSH, CDR2 LQKENI. With 5 bases removed from V and 10 bases from J, the gap between germline ends came to 17 bases. The CDR3 is 13 amino acids.

The chain is built from TRBV7-6 and TRBJ2-1, with D possibly matching TRBD2 (5 bases). The CDR3 is 15 residues long. The V end lost 1 base, the J end lost 8 bases, and 15 bases lay between the germline ends. The V gene's germline CDR1 is SGHVS and CDR2 FNYEAQ. Here the CDR3 DNA reads TGTGCCAGCAGCTTAGTTCAGGACTCCGGCGATGAGCAGTTCTTC. This gives the protein CASSLVQDSGDEQFF.

This clone was counted between two and nine times. The genes are TRBV4-3 and TRBJ2-7; D gene uncertain. This CDR3 spans 19 amino acids. The ends were cut back, 0 bases at V and 0 bases at J, with 21 bases in the middle. Germline V gene data show CDR1 as LGHNA and CDR2 as YSLEER. CDR3 bases: TGCGCCAGCAGCCAAGATTACGGCCAGGACGCTCTACTCTCCTACGAGCAGTACTTC. Translated, it gives CASSQDYGQDALLSYEQYF.

This chain joins TRBV4-1 and TRBJ1-5, with D unresolved. The CDR3 spans 15 residues. Trimming cost V 1 base and J 2 bases, with 9 bases left between them. Germline CDR1 is MGHRA and CDR2 is YSYEKL. The CDR3, as DNA: TGCGCCAGCAGCCAAGGCGAGTTGGGCAATCAGCCCCAGCATTTT. This gives the protein CASSQGELGNQPQHF.